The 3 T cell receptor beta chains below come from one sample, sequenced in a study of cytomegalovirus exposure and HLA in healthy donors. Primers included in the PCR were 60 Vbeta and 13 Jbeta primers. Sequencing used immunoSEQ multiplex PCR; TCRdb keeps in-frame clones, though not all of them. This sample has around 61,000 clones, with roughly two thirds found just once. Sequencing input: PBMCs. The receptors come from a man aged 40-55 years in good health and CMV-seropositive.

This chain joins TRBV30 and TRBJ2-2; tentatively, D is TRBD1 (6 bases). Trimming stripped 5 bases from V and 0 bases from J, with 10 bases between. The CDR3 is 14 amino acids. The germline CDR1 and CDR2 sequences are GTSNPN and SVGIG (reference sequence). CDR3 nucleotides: TGTGCCTGGGGGCGGACAGCGAACACCGGGGAGCTGTTTTTT. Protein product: CAWGRTANTGELFF.

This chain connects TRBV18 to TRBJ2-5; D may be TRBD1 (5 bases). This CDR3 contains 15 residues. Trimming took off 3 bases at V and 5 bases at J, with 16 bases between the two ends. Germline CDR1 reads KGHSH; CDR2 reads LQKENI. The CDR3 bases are TGTGCCAGCTCACCCAACCCGGACACCTCGGAGACCCAGTACTTC. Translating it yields CASSPNPDTSETQYF. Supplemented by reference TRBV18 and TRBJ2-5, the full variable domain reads NAGVMQNPRHLVRRRGQEARLRCSPMKGHSHVYWYRQLPEEGLKFMVYLQKENIIDESGMPKERFSAEFPKEGPSILRIQQVVRGDSAAYFCASSPNPDTSETQYFGPGTRLLVL.

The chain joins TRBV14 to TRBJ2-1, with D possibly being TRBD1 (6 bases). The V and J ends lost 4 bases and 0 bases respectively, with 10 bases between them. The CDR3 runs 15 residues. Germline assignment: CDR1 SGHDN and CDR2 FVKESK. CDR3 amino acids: CASSLRGYSYNEQFF. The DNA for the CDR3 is TGTGCCAGCAGCCTCAGGGGCTACTCCTACAATGAGCAGTTCTTC. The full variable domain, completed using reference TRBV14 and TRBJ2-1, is EAGVTQFPSHSVIEKGQTVTLRCDPISGHDNLYWYRRVMGKEIKFLLHFVKESKQDESGMPNNRFLAERTGGTYSTLKVQPAELEDSGVYFCASSLRGYSYNEQFFGPGTRLTVL.